This T cell receptor beta chain derives from a study of untreated major depressive disorder. Study-wide points: The small study sample limits how generally findings apply.

The CDR3 is 15 residues long. V was pared by 6 bases and J by 6 bases, with 12 bases of the junction left unmatched. CDR1 and CDR2 from the germline V gene are MRHNA and SNTAGT. Clones were sequenced by immunoSEQ multiplex PCR, and TCRdb holds only the in-frame ones, with some missing. The repertoire consists of 15,000 to 25,000 clones, with more than 70% occurring once and the leading ten covering approximately 0.82%. About this clone: Its antigen is unidentified.

The sequence came from a woman aged 25 to 39 in good health. The rearrangement links TRBV6-4 to TRBJ1-2; 8 bases agree with TRBD1. Material: CD4+ T cells from PBMCs. In nucleotides, the CDR3 is TGTGCCAGCAGCTTCCGAGGCCAGGGGGCTGATGGCTACACCTTC. It is translated as CASSFRGQGADGYTF.